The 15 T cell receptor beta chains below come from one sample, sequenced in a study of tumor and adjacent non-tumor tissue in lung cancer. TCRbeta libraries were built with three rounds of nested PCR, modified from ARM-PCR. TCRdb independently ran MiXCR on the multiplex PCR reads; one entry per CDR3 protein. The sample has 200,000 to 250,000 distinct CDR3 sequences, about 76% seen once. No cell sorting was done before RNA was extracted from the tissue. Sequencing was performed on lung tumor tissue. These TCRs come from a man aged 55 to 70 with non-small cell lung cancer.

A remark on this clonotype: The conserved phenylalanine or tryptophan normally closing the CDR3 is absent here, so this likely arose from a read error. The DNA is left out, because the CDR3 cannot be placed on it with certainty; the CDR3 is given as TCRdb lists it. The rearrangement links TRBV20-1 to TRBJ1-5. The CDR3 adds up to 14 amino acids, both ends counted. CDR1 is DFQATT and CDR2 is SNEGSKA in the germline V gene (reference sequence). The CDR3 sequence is CSAREGRENQPQHC.

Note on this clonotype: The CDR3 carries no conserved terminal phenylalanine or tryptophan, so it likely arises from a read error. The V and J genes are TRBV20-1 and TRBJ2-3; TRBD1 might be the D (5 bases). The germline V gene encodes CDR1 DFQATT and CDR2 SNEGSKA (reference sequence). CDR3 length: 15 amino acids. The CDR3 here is CSARGAKGNTDRQYI. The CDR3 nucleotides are TGCAGTGCTAGAGGGGCCAAGGGGAACACAGATAGGCAGTATATT.

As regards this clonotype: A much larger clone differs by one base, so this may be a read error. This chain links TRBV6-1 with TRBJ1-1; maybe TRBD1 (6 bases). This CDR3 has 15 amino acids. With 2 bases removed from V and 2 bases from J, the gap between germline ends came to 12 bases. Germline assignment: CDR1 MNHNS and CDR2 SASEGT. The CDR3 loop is CASSEWGADNTEAFF. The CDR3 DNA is TGTGCCAGCAGTGAATGGGGGGCAGATAACACTGAAGCTTTCTTT.

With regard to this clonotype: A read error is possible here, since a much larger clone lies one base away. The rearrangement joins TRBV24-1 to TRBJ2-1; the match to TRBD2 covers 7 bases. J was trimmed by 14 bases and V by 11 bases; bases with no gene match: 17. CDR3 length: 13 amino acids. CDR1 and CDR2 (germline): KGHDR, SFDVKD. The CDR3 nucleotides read TGTGCCATCAAGGAGACGTGGGGGGGAGGGGAGTTCTTC. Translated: CAIKETWGGGEFF.

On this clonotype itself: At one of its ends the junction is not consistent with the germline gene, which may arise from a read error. The CDR3 DNA reads as TGTGTCAGCGGCCGAGGGGGGACCGAAGCTTTCTTT. This codes for CVSGRGGTEAFF. This chain connects TRBV12-3 or TRBV12-4 to TRBJ1-1, with a weak D call TRBD1 (6 bases). This CDR3 is built from 12 residues.

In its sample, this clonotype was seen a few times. The CDR3 nucleotides are TGCGCCAGCAGCCAAGAGACGCTACGCCCACAAGTCTATGGCTACACCTTC. Protein sequence: CASSQETLRPQVYGYTF. This chain joins TRBV4-3 and TRBJ1-2; D ambiguous. V shed 0 bases and J shed 4 bases, with 18 bases lying between them. Germline CDR1 reads LGHNA; CDR2 reads YSLEER. There are 17 residues in the CDR3.

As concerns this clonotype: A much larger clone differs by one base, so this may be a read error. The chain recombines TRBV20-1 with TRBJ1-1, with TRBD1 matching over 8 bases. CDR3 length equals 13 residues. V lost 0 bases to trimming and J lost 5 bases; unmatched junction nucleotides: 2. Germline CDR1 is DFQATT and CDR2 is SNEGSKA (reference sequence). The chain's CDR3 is CSARDYRGTEAFF. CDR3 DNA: TGCAGTGCTAGAGATTACAGGGGGACTGAAGCTTTCTTT.

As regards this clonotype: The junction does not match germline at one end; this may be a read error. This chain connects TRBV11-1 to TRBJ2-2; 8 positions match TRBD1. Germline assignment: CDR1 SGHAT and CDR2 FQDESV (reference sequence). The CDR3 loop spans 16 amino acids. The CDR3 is CASSFWSGGASGELFF. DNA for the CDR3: TGTGCCAGTAGCTTTTGGTCAGGGGGCGCGTCCGGGGAGCTGTTTTTT. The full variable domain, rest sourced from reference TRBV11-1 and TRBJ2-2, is EAEVAQSPRYKITEKSQAVAFWCDPISGHATLYWYRQILGQGPELLVQFQDESVVDDSQLPKDRFSAERLKGVDSTLKIQPAELGDSAMYLCASSFWSGGASGELFFGEGSRLTVL.

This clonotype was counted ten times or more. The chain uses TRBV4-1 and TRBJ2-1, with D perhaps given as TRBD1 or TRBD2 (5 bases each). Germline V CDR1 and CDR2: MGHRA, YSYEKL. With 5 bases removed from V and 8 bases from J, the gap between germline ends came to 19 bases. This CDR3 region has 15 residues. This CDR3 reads CASSYGLAVGDEQFF. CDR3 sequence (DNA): TGCGCCAGCAGCTATGGGCTAGCTGTGGGGGATGAGCAGTTCTTC.

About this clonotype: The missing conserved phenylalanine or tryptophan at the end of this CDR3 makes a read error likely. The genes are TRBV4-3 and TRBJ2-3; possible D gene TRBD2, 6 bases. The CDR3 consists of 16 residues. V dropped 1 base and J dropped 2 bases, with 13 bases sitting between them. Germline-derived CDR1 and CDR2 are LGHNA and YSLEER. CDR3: CASSQVRAGITDTQYL. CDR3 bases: TGCGCCAGCAGCCAAGTTAGAGCGGGCATCACAGATACGCAGTATTTA.

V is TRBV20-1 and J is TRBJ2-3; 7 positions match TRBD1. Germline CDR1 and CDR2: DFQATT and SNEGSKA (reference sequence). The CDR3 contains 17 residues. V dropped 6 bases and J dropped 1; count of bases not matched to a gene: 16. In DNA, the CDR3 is TGCAGTGCCCCAACGCCTAGCAGGGGGATTGGCACAGATACGCAGTATTTT. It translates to CSAPTPSRGIGTDTQYF.

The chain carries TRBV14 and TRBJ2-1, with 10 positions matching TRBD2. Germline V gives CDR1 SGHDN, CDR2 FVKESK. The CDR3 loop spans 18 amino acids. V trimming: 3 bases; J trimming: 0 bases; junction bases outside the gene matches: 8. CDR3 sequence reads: CASSQGGLAFSSYNEQFF. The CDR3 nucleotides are TGTGCCAGCAGCCAGGGGGGACTAGCGTTTAGCTCCTACAATGAGCAGTTCTTC.

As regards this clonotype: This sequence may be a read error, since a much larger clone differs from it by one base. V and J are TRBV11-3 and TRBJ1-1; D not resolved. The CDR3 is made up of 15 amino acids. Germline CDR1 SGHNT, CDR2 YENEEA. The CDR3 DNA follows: TGTGCCAACAGCTTACTCGGTTCGCTAAACACTGAAGCTTTCTTT. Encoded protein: CANSLLGSLNTEAFF.

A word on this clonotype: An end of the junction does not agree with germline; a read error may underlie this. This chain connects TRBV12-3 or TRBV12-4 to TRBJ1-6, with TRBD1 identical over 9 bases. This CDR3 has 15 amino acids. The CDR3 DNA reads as TGTGCCAGCACCAACTACAGGGGGCTTAATTCACTCCTCCACTTT. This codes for CASTNYRGLNSLLHF.

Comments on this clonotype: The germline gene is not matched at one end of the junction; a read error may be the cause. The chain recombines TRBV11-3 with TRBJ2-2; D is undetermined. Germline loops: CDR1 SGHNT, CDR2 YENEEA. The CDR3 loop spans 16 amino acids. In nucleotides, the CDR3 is TGTGCCTGCAGCCCCCGATATTTTTACGAGACCGGGGAGCTGTTTTTT. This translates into CACSPRYFYETGELFF.